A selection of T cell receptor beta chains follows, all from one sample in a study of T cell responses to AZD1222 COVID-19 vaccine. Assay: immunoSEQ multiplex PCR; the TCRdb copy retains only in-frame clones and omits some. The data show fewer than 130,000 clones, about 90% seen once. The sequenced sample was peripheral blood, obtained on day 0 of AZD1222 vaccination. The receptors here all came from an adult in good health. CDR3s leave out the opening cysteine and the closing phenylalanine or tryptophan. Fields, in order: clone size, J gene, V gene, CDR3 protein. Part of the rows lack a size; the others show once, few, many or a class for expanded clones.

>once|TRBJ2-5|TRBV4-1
ASALGVRETQY
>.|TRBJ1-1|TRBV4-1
ASSQDYSGAF
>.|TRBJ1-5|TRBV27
ASSLVRGLQPQH
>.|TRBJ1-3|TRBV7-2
ASSLAGAFSGNTIY
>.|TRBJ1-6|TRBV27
ASAGGQSSYNSPLH
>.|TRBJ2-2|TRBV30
AWSVGTSGGHGELF
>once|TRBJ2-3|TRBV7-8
ASSGPWGSVADTQY
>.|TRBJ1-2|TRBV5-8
ASSFGNAGTANLNYGYT
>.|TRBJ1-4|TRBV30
AWSADRGREKLF
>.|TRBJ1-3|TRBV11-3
ASSVTDRGNTIY
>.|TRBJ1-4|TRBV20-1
SASSWGQGPEKLF
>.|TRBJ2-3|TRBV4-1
ASSQQGGTDTQY
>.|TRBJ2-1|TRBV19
ASTLDRSAYNEQF
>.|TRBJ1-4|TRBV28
ASSRHGAWGEEDEKLF
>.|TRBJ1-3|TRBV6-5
ASKDAGNTIY
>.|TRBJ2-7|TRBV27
ASSSLPHSGTPNEQY
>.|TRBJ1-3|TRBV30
AWSPLLTRPGNTIY
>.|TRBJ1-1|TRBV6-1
ASSERGGSEAF
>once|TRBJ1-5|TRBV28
ASSNRQGRQPQH
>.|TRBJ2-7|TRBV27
ASRSGTASYEQY
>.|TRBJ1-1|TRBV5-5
ASSFSRTANTEAF
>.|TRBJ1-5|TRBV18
ASSPGQNQPQH
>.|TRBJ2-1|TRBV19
ASSMSGEEV